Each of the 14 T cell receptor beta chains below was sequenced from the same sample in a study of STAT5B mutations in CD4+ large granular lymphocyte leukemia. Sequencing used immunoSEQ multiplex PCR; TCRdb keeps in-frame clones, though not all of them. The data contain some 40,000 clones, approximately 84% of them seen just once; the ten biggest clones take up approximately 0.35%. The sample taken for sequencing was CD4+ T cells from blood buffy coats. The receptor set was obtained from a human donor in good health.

The CDR3 nucleotides are TGTGCCAGCAGTTTATTTCGGGGTGAGACCTACGAGCAGTACTTC. The encoded protein is CASSLFRGETYEQYF. The chain couples TRBV28 to TRBJ2-7, with TRBD2 as a possible D gene (5 bases). The germline V gene has CDR1 MDHEN and CDR2 SYDVKM. V dropped 1 base and J dropped 2 bases, with 12 bases sitting between them. The CDR3 extends over 15 amino acids.

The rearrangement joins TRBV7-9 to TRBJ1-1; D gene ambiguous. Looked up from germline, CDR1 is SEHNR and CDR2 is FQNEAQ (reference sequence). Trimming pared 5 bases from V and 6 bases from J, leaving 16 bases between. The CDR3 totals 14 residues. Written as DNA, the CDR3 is TGTGCCAGCAGCCCAAGTTTGGGGATCGCTGAAGCTTTCTTT. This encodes CASSPSLGIAEAFF.

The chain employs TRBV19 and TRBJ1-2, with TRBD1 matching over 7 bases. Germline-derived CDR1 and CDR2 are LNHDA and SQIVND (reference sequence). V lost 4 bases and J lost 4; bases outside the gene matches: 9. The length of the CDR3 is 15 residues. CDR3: CASSTSPGQLYGYTF. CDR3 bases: TGTGCCAGTAGTACATCCCCGGGACAGCTCTATGGCTACACCTTC.

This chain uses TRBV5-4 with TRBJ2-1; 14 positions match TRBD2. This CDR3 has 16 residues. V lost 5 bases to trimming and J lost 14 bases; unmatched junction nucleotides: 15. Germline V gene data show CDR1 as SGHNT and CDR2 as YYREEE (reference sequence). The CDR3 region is CASRFLPPGLAGEEFF. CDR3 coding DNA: TGTGCCAGCAGATTCCTCCCACCGGGACTAGCGGGAGAAGAGTTCTTC.

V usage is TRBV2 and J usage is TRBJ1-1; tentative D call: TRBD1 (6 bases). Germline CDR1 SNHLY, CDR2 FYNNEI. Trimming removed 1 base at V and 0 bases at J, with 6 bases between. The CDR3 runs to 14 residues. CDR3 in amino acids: CASSEGDMNTEAFF. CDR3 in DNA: TGTGCCAGCAGTGAAGGGGACATGAACACTGAAGCTTTCTTT.

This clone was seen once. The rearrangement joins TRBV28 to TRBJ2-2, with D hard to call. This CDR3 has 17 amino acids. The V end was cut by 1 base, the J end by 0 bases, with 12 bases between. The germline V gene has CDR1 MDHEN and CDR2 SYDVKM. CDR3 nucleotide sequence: TGTGCCAGCAGTTTATTAGGAGAAAATACGAACACCGGGGAGCTGTTTTTT. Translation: CASSLLGENTNTGELFF. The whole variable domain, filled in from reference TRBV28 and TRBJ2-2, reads DVKVTQSSRYLVKRTGEKVFLECVQDMDHENMFWYRQDPGLGLRLIYFSYDVKMKEKGDIPEGYSVSREKKERFSLILESASTNQTSMYLCASSLLGENTNTGELFFGEGSRLTVL.

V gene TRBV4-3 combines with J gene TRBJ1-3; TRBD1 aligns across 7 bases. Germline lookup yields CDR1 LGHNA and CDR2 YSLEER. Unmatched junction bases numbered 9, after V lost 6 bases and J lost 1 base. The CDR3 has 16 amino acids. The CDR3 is CASSLDRTTSGNTIYF. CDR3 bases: TGCGCCAGCAGTCTGGACAGGACAACATCTGGAAACACCATATATTTT.

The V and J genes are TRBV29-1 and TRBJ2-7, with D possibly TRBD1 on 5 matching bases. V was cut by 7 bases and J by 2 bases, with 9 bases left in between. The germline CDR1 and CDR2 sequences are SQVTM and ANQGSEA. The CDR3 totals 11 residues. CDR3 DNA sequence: TGCAGCGGACAGTATCCCTACGAGCAGTACTTC. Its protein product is CSGQYPYEQYF.

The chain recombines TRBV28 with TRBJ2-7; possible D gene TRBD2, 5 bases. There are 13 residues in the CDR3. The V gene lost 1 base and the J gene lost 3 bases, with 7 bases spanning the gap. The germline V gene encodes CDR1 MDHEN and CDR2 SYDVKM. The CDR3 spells CASSLLGGYEQYF. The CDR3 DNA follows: TGTGCCAGCAGTTTATTAGGAGGCTACGAGCAGTACTTC.

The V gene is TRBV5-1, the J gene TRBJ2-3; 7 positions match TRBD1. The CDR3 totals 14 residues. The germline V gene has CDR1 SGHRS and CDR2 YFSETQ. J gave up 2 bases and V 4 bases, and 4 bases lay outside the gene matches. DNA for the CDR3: TGCGCCAGCAGCCAGGGACAGAACACAGATACGCAGTATTTT. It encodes CASSQGQNTDTQYF.

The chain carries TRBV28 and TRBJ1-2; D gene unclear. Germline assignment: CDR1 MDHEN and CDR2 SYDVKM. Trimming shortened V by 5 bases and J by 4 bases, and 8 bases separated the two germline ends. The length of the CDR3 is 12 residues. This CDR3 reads CASSPGSYGYTF. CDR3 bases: TGTGCCAGCAGTCCGGGCAGCTATGGCTACACCTTC.

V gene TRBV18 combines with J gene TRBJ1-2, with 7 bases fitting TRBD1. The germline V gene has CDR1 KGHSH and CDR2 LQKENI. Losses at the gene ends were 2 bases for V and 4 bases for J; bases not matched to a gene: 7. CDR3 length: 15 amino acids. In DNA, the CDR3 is TGTGCCAGCTCACCATGGACAGGCGACCTCTATGGCTACACCTTC. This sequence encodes CASSPWTGDLYGYTF.

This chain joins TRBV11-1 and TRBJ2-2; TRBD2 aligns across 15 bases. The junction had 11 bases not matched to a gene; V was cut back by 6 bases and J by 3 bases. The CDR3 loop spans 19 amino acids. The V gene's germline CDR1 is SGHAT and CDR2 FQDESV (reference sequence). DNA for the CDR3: TGTGCCAGCAGTCCGCGAGGACTAGCGGGGGGGCAGCACACCGGGGAGCTGTTTTTT. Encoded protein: CASSPRGLAGGQHTGELFF.

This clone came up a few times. CDR3 nucleotide sequence: TGTGCCATCAGTGAGAACAGGGTTACTGAAGCTTTCTTT. This encodes CAISENRVTEAFF. This rearrangement joins TRBV10-3 to TRBJ1-1, with D perhaps TRBD1 (6 bases). The ends were cut back, 2 bases at V and 5 bases at J, with 9 bases in the middle. Germline V gives CDR1 ENHRY, CDR2 SYGVKD. CDR3 length equals 13 residues.